Each of the 22 T cell receptor beta chains below was sequenced from the same sample in a study of technical replicates of blood from several donors. Produced via immunoSEQ multiplex PCR; TCRdb's table is partial and in-frame only. The data hold about 81,000 clones, with roughly 90% observed a single time. Sequenced sample: T cells isolated from PBMCs. The receptors stem from a human donor in good health.

CDR3 bases: TGCGCCAGCAGTGAAGGCAGGGGACTATACGAGCAGTACTTC. Encoded protein: CASSEGRGLYEQYF. This rearrangement joins TRBV10-1 to TRBJ2-7, with D perhaps matching TRBD2 (7 bases). Germline V gene data show CDR1 as WNHNN and CDR2 as SYGVQD (reference sequence). V was clipped by 3 bases and J by 4 bases, with 13 bases between them. This CDR3 has 14 residues.

The J gene is TRBJ1-2, the V gene TRBV20-1; D is unclear. CDR3 length: 11 residues. CDR1 DFQATT and CDR2 SNEGSKA come from the germline V gene (reference sequence). With 8 bases removed from V and 7 bases from J, the gap between germline ends came to 14 bases. The CDR3 reads CSTDRGFGYTF. CDR3 nucleotide sequence: TGCAGTACAGATAGAGGGTTTGGCTACACCTTC.

The chain couples TRBV11-2 to TRBJ1-2, with a possible D match to TRBD1 (5 bases). The length of the CDR3 is 16 residues. Trimming left V 1 base short and J 0 bases short, with 12 bases between. Germline V gene data show CDR1 as SGHAT and CDR2 as FQNNGV. The DNA for the CDR3 is TGTGCCAGCAGCTTAGGGGGACTGGGACCTAACTATGGCTACACCTTC. Translating it yields CASSLGGLGPNYGYTF.

The rearrangement joins TRBV15 to TRBJ2-7, with 8 bases aligning to TRBD1. V lost 0 bases, J lost 3 bases, and 7 bases stayed unmatched. This CDR3 spans 16 amino acids. In germline, CDR1 is LNHNV, CDR2 YYDKDF (reference sequence). CDR3 sequence: CATSRDWEGTGYEQYF. Written as DNA, the CDR3 is TGTGCCACCAGCAGAGATTGGGAAGGGACAGGCTACGAGCAGTACTTC.

The rearrangement joins TRBV7-2 to TRBJ1-1, with D unclear. The germline gives CDR1 SGHTA, CDR2 FQGNSA. Trimming stripped 1 base from V and 1 base from J, with 13 bases between. This CDR3 comprises 16 residues. The CDR3: CASSLVPALGNTEAFF. DNA of the CDR3: TGTGCCAGCAGCTTAGTACCAGCCCTAGGGAACACTGAAGCTTTCTTT.

The chain recombines TRBV9 with TRBJ2-3; D is undetermined. The CDR3 has 14 residues. The V end lost 1 base, the J end lost 6 bases, and 12 bases lay between the germline ends. Germline CDR1 SGDLS, CDR2 YYNGEE. The CDR3 region is CASSVRNLADTQYF. CDR3 nucleotides: TGTGCCAGCAGCGTAAGAAACTTAGCCGATACGCAGTATTTT.

This chain connects TRBV28 to TRBJ2-7; 7 bases align to TRBD1. Germline-derived CDR1 and CDR2 are MDHEN and SYDVKM. The V segment lost 5 bases and the J segment 3 bases; nucleotides outside the gene matches: 7. The CDR3 is 14 residues long. This CDR3 is CASSVLRGYYEQYF. For the CDR3, the DNA is TGTGCCAGCAGTGTCCTCAGGGGGTACTACGAGCAGTACTTC.

The chain uses TRBV19 and TRBJ1-5, with D possibly being TRBD1 (5 bases). Trimming took 4 bases from V and 3 from J, leaving 13 bases between them. The CDR3 is 15 residues long. Germline values: CDR1 LNHDA, CDR2 SQIVND (reference sequence). The CDR3 protein is CASSKVDSANQPQHF. DNA for the CDR3: TGTGCCAGTAGTAAAGTTGACAGCGCCAATCAGCCCCAGCATTTT.

With respect to this clone: Other nucleotide sequences from this sample produce the same CDR3. The rearrangement links TRBV27 to TRBJ1-3; TRBD1 is a possible D gene (5 bases). V was cut by 2 bases and J by 1 base, with 9 bases left in between. Looked up from germline, CDR1 is MNHEY and CDR2 is SMNVEV (reference sequence). There are 15 residues in the CDR3. The CDR3 protein is CASSLGRGSGNTIYF. The CDR3 nucleotides are TGTGCCAGCAGTTTAGGAAGGGGTTCTGGAAACACCATATATTTT.

This chain connects TRBV2 to TRBJ1-2; 8 bases fit TRBD1. V gave up 9 bases and J gave up 4 bases; unmatched junction bases: 1. There are 11 residues in the CDR3. The V gene's germline CDR1 is SNHLY and CDR2 FYNNEI. CDR3 region: CARDRGYGYTF. The DNA for the CDR3 is TGTGCCAGAGACAGGGGCTATGGCTACACCTTC.

The gene calls are TRBV30 and TRBJ1-2, with D possibly being TRBD1 (6 bases). V was clipped by 1 base and J by 7 bases, with 22 bases between them. This CDR3 is built from 16 residues. Germline assignment: CDR1 GTSNPN and CDR2 SVGIG (reference sequence). This CDR3 reads CAWSAPIWGGASGYTF. Written as DNA, the CDR3 is TGTGCCTGGAGTGCGCCAATATGGGGGGGGGCGAGTGGCTACACCTTC.

This chain links TRBV6-1 with TRBJ2-2; TRBD1 aligns across 10 bases. This CDR3 region has 15 residues. The J segment lost 5 bases and the V segment lost 2 bases, leaving 2 bases of the junction unmatched. Looked up from germline, CDR1 is MNHNS and CDR2 is SASEGT. The CDR3, as DNA: TGTGCCAGCAGTGAACGGACAGGGGGAACCGGGGAGCTGTTTTTT. Translation gives CASSERTGGTGELFF.

This chain uses TRBV11-2 with TRBJ2-7; possible D gene TRBD2, 6 bases. This CDR3 has 17 amino acids. Looked up from germline, CDR1 is SGHAT and CDR2 is FQNNGV. Trimming removed 0 bases at V and 3 bases at J, with 18 bases between. The CDR3 loop reads CASSLDRGGAVNYEQYF. The CDR3 DNA sequence: TGTGCCAGCAGCTTAGATCGTGGAGGGGCCGTCAACTACGAGCAGTACTTC.

This clone was observed a handful of times. CDR3 nucleotide sequence: TGTGCCTGGAGTTCAGCTGGGACAGGCGGGGAAAAACTGTTTTTT. Protein sequence: CAWSSAGTGGEKLFF. The chain links TRBV30 to TRBJ1-4; 8 nucleotides agree with TRBD1. Trimming at V came to 2 bases and at J to 8 bases, leaving 10 bases not matched to a gene. There are 15 residues in the CDR3. The germline gives CDR1 GTSNPN, CDR2 SVGIG (reference sequence).

The J gene is TRBJ2-5, the V gene TRBV6-1; 8 positions match TRBD2. Germline trimming cut 6 bases from V and 5 bases from J; bases unmatched to any gene: 2. CDR3 length: 12 residues. Germline V gene data show CDR1 as MNHNS and CDR2 as SASEGT. The CDR3 DNA reads TGTGCCAGCAGGCGGGGGGCTGAGACCCAGTACTTC. Amino acids: CASRRGAETQYF.

The rearrangement joins TRBV6-1 to TRBJ1-2; TRBD1 agrees at 8 bases. The CDR3 has 13 amino acids. Germline CDR1 MNHNS, CDR2 SASEGT. Trimming took 6 bases from V and 7 from J; bases not matched to a gene: 7. The CDR3, as DNA: TGTGCCAGCAGAGTGACAGGGGTTAGTGGCTACACCTTC. Translating gives CASRVTGVSGYTF.

The chain carries TRBV29-1 and TRBJ1-2; tentative D call: TRBD1 (5 bases). With 1 base removed from V and 8 bases from J, the gap between germline ends came to 11 bases. This CDR3 has 12 amino acids. Germline V CDR1 and CDR2: SQVTM, ANQGSEA. The CDR3 DNA reads TGCAGCGTTGAAGTACTCTGGGGCGGCTACACCTTC. Its protein product is CSVEVLWGGYTF.

The chain recombines TRBV5-1 with TRBJ2-3, with 16 bases aligning to TRBD2. This CDR3 is 17 amino acids long. Germline CDR1 SGHRS, CDR2 YFSETQ. The V and J ends lost 4 bases and 6 bases, in that order; junction bases with no gene match: 8. The CDR3 here is CASSGGTSGGAWDTQYF. The CDR3 nucleotides are TGCGCCAGCAGCGGGGGGACTAGCGGGGGGGCCTGGGATACGCAGTATTTT.

The V call is TRBV28, the J call TRBJ1-5; TRBD1 aligns across 7 bases. The CDR3 has 15 residues. V lost 5 bases and J lost 3; bases outside the gene matches: 7. Germline V gives CDR1 MDHEN, CDR2 SYDVKM. For the CDR3, the DNA is TGTGCCAGCAGTCTCGGGACAGCTCCCAATCAGCCCCAGCATTTT. Translated, it gives CASSLGTAPNQPQHF.

J is TRBJ2-3 and V is TRBV5-6; 8 positions agree with TRBD1. Losses at the gene ends were 5 bases for V and 1 base for J; bases not matched to a gene: 12. The CDR3 has 17 residues. Germline assignment: CDR1 SGHDT and CDR2 YYEEEE. The CDR3: CASRNFPGGAGTDTQYF. In nucleotides, the CDR3 is TGTGCCAGCAGGAATTTTCCAGGGGGCGCGGGCACAGATACGCAGTATTTT.

The chain has TRBV6-6 and TRBJ1-1; D gene uncertain. CDR1 is MNHNY, CDR2 SVGAGI, per germline (reference sequence). Trimming took off 6 bases at V and 6 bases at J, with 14 bases between the two ends. The CDR3 spans 13 residues. CDR3 region: CASSQGPGAEAFF. CDR3 DNA: TGTGCCAGCAGCCAAGGCCCCGGGGCTGAAGCTTTCTTT.

The chain employs TRBV4-1 and TRBJ2-3; no definite D call. Trimming cost V 2 bases and J 7 bases, with 13 bases left between them. The CDR3 has 14 amino acids. Germline V gene sequence: CDR1 MGHRA, CDR2 YSYEKL. CDR3 nucleotides: TGCGCCAGCAGCCAACCACTCTTTCTCCATACGCAGTATTTT. It codes for CASSQPLFLHTQYF.